There are a few counts of the clone carrying this T cell receptor beta chain. Its specificity is not known. Expressed TCRB transcripts were sequenced because the isolated RNA had all been reverse transcribed beforehand. Profiled with immunoSEQ multiplex PCR; TCRdb holds only in-frame clones, not every one. In the table there are around 330,000 clones, roughly 11% of which are singletons. The data originate from a study of beta chain features in type 1 diabetes. The study's findings and limits: In every one of the four CD4+ subsets, TCRB CDR3s were moderately but significantly shorter in Type 1 diabetes patients. Since sequencing was performed on cDNA, cells with high TCR expression could be over-represented. Lower insertion and higher deletion counts appeared at VDJ junctions in type 1 diabetes patients.

The V gene end was trimmed by 3 bases and the J gene end by 1 base; junction bases not matched to a gene: 9. This CDR3 is 16 amino acids long. Germline V gene lookup returns CDR1 SGDLS and CDR2 YYNGEE. The sequencing sample was made of naive CD4+ T cells from blood. The V and J genes are TRBV9 and TRBJ1-2, with TRBD1 matching 7 bases. The sequence derives from a woman under 40 in good health. The CDR3 sequence is CASSERQGGHNYGYTF. Here the CDR3 DNA reads TGTGCCAGCAGCGAGAGACAGGGCGGACATAACTATGGCTACACCTTC.